The 9 T cell receptor beta chains below all came from one sample that was sequenced in a study of cytomegalovirus exposure and HLA in healthy donors. Both 60 Vbeta primers and 13 Jbeta primers went into the PCR. Sequenced by immunoSEQ multiplex PCR; TCRdb stores in-frame clones only, minus some. The sample lists 50,000 or so clones; about four fifths were seen once. Sequencing was done on a sample of PBMCs. Receptors originate from a boy aged 10-17 years in good health and CMV-seropositive.

The genes are TRBV5-1 and TRBJ1-2; possible D gene TRBD1, 6 bases. Trimming pared 5 bases from V and 2 bases from J, leaving 10 bases between. Germline assignment: CDR1 SGHRS and CDR2 YFSETQ. The CDR3 has 13 residues. This chain's CDR3 is CASSSGTNYGYTF. CDR3 bases: TGCGCCAGCAGTTCCGGGACAAACTATGGCTACACCTTC.

V is TRBV2 and J is TRBJ2-1, with 15 bases identical to TRBD2. CDR1 is SNHLY and CDR2 is FYNNEI in the germline V gene. V trimming: 4 bases; J trimming: 9 bases; junction bases outside the gene matches: 10. The CDR3 has 17 amino acids. Here the CDR3 DNA reads TGTGCCAGCAGTGGGTCCTCTCCGGGACTAGCGGGAGGTGAGCAGTTCTTC. Its translation: CASSGSSPGLAGGEQFF. The full variable domain, in which reference TRBV2 and TRBJ2-1 provide the parts outside the CDR3, is EPEVTQTPSHQVTQMGQEVILRCVPISNHLYFYWYRQILGQKVEFLVSFYNNEISEKSEIFDDQFSVERPDGSNFTLKIRSTKLEDSAMYFCASSGSSPGLAGGEQFFGPGTRLTVL.

This chain connects TRBV10-2 to TRBJ2-3; D is perhaps TRBD1 (6 bases). CDR3 length: 13 amino acids. Per the germline V gene, CDR1 is WSHSY and CDR2 is SAAADI. With 6 bases removed from V and 0 bases from J, the gap between germline ends came to 7 bases. The CDR3 here is CASRDSSTDTQYF. The CDR3 bases are TGCGCCAGCAGGGACAGTAGCACAGATACGCAGTATTTT.

V is TRBV6-1 and J is TRBJ1-4; D may be TRBD1 (6 bases). This CDR3 has 14 amino acids. CDR1 and CDR2 from the germline V gene are MNHNS and SASEGT. The V end was cut by 5 bases, the J end by 8 bases, with 15 bases between. Written as DNA, the CDR3 is TGTGCCAGCAGTCCCAGACAGGTTGGAGAAAAACTGTTTTTT. This encodes CASSPRQVGEKLFF.

This clone has a handful of counts. This chain uses TRBV7-9 with TRBJ2-1, with no clear D. The ends were cut back, 5 bases at V and 6 bases at J, with 14 bases in the middle. Looked up from germline, CDR1 is SEHNR and CDR2 is FQNEAQ (reference sequence). This CDR3 is built from 14 residues. CDR3 residues: CASSTSPRINEQFF. CDR3 coding DNA: TGTGCCAGCAGCACGTCGCCTAGAATCAATGAGCAGTTCTTC.

The rearrangement joins TRBV7-9 to TRBJ1-6; 7 bases fit TRBD1. Germline CDR1 and CDR2: SEHNR and FQNEAQ (reference sequence). The V and J ends lost 5 bases and 10 bases, in that order; junction bases with no gene match: 11. CDR3 length equals 15 residues. The CDR3 reads CASSPLIGGESPLHF. The DNA of the CDR3 is TGTGCCAGCAGCCCCTTGATAGGGGGCGAATCACCCCTCCACTTT. Using reference TRBV7-9 and TRBJ1-6 for the parts outside the CDR3, the full variable domain is DTGVSQNPRHKITKRGQNVTFRCDPISEHNRLYWYRQTLGQGPEFLTYFQNEAQLEKSRLLSDRFSAERPKGSFSTLEIQRTEQGDSAMYLCASSPLIGGESPLHFGNGTRLTVT.

The V and J genes are TRBV9 and TRBJ2-3; the match to TRBD2 covers 10 bases. With V trimmed by 5 bases and J by 5 bases, 8 bases remained unmatched. The CDR3 contains 15 residues. Germline assignment: CDR1 SGDLS and CDR2 YYNGEE. CDR3 protein: CASRSSGGAGDTQYF. CDR3 DNA sequence: TGTGCCAGCAGATCGAGCGGGGGGGCCGGAGATACGCAGTATTTT.

The chain has TRBV7-2 and TRBJ1-1, with a possible D match to TRBD1 (5 bases). The length of the CDR3 is 13 residues. The germline V gene encodes CDR1 SGHTA and CDR2 FQGNSA. Trimming shortened V by 0 bases and J by 9 bases, and 11 bases separated the two germline ends. The CDR3 nucleotides read TGTGCCAGCAGCTTAGCGTCGGCAGGGAAAGCTTTCTTT. Translating it yields CASSLASAGKAFF.

This chain connects TRBV5-5 to TRBJ2-5; possibly TRBD1 for D (6 bases). Germline lookup yields CDR1 SGHKS and CDR2 YYEKEE (reference sequence). Trimming shortened V by 2 bases and J by 4 bases, and 15 bases separated the two germline ends. CDR3 length equals 15 residues. DNA for the CDR3: TGTGCCAGCAGCTTACCGTCAGGGGTACCAGAGACCCAGTACTTC. Its protein product is CASSLPSGVPETQYF.